Detailed here is one T cell receptor (beta chain). Its antigen is still unknown. The CDR3 length is 13 residues. V shed 3 bases and J shed 5 bases, with 8 bases lying between them. Germline-derived CDR1 and CDR2 are SGHNT and YENEEA. TCRdb keeps only in-frame clones here, not all; method: immunoSEQ multiplex PCR. The data show around 2,000,000 clones, 85% to 95% seen once. The sample comes from a study of shared clonotypes between healthy human individuals. Study-wide results and limits: Naive subsets tended to show greater estimated richness than memory subsets.

Terminally differentiated effector memory CD45RA+ cells were excluded from the naive CD8 cells, which were CD45RO-negative and positively selected for CCR7. This chain joins TRBV11-3 and TRBJ2-1; unclear D gene. The sequenced sample was naive CD8+ T cells sorted from blood. The TCR originated in a man between 18 and 35 years old in good health. CDR3 DNA: TGTGCCAGCAGCTTCGGCGCCGACAATGAGCAGTTCTTC. It translates to CASSFGADNEQFF.